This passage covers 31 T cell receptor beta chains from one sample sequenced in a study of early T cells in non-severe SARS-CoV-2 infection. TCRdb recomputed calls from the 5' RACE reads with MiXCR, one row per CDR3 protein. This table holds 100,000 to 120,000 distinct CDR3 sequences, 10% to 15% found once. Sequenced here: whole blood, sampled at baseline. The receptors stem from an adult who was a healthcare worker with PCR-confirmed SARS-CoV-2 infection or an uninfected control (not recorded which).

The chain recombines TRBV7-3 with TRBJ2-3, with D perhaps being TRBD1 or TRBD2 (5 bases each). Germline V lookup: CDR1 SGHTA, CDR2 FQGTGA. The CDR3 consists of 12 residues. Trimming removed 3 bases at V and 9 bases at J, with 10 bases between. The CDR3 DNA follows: TGTGCCAGCAGCTTGCCCCGGGGCACGCAGTATTTT. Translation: CASSLPRGTQYF.

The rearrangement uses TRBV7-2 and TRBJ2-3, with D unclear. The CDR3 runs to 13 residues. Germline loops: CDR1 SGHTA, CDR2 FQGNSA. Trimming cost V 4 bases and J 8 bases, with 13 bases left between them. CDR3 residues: CASSWADPPTQYF. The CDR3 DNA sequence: TGTGCCAGCAGCTGGGCCGATCCTCCTACGCAGTATTTT.

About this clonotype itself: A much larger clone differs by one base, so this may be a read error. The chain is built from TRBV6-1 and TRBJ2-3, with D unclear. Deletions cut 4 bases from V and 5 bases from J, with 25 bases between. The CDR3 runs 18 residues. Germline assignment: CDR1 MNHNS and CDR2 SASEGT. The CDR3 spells CASSAGMALSTPGDTQYF. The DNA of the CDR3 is TGTGCCAGCAGTGCCGGAATGGCGCTATCCACCCCCGGAGATACGCAGTATTTT.

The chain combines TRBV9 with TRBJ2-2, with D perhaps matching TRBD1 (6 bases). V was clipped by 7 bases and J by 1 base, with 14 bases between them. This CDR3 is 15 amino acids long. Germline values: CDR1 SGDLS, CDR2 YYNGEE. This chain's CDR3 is CASGIQGRNTGELFF. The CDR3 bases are TGTGCCAGCGGAATACAGGGTCGGAACACCGGGGAGCTGTTTTTT.

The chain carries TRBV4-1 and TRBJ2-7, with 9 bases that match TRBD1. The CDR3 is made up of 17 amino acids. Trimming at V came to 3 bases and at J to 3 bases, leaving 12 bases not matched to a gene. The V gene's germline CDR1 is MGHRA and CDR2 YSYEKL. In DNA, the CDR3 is TGCGCCAGCAGCCACGTATACGGACAGGGGCTAAACTACGAGCAGTACTTC. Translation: CASSHVYGQGLNYEQYF.

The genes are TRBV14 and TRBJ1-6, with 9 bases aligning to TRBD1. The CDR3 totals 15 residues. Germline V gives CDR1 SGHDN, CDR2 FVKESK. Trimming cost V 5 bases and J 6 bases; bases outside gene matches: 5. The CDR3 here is CASSGGQGLNSPLHF. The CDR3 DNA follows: TGTGCCAGCAGCGGGGGACAGGGCCTTAATTCACCCCTCCACTTT.

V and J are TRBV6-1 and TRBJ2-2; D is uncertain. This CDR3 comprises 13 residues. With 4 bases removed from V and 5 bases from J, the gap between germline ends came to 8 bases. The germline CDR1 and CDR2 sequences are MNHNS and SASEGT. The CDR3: CASSVQMTGELFF. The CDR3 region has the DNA TGTGCCAGCAGTGTTCAGATGACCGGGGAGCTGTTTTTT.

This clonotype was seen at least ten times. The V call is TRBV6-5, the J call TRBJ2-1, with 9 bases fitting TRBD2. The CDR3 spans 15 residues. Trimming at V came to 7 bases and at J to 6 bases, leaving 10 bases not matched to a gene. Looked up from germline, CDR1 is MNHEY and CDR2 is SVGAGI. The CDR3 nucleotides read TGTGCCAGCACCTCCCCGCGGGAGGGCCGCAATGAGCAGTTCTTC. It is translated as CASTSPREGRNEQFF.

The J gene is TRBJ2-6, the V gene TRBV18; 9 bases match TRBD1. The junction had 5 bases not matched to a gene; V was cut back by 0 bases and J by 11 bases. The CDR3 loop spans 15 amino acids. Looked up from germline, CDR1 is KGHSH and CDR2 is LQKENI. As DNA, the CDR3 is TGTGCCAGCTCACCACCGGGACAGGGCGGCTACGTCCTGACTTTC. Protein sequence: CASSPPGQGGYVLTF.

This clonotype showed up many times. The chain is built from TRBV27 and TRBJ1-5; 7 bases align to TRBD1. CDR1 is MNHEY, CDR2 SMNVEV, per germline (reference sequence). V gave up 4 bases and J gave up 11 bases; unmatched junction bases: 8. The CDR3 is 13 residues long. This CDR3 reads CASSYTGALTQHF. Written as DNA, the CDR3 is TGTGCCAGCAGTTACACAGGGGCACTGACCCAGCATTTT.

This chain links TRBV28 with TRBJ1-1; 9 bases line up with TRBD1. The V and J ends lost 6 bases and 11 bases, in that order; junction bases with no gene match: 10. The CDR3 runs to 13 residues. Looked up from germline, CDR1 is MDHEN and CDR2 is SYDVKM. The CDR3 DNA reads TGTGCCAGCAGGACCGGGACAGGGAGTACGGCTTTCTTT. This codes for CASRTGTGSTAFF.

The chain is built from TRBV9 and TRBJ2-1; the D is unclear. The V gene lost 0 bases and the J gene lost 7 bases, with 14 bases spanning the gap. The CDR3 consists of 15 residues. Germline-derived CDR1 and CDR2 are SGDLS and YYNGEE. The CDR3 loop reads CASSVVSGGTNEQFF. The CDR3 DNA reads TGTGCCAGCAGCGTAGTTTCAGGCGGTACGAATGAGCAGTTCTTC.

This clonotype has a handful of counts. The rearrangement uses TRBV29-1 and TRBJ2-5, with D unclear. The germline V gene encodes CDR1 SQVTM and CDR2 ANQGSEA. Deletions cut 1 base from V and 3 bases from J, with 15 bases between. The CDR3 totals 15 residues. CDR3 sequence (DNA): TGCAGCGTTGAAGCAGAGCTGGCGGTCAAAGAGACCCAGTACTTC. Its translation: CSVEAELAVKETQYF.

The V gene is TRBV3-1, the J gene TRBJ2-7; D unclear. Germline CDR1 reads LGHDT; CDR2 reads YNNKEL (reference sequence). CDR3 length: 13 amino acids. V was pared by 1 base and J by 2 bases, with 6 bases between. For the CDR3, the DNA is TGTGCCAGCAGCCAAGCAGCAACCTACGAGCAGTACTTC. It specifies CASSQAATYEQYF.

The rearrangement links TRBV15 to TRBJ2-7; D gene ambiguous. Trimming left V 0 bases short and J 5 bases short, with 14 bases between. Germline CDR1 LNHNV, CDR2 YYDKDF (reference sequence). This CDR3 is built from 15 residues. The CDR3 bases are TGTGCCACCAGCAGAGAGATTAAATTGGGTAACGAGCAGTACTTC. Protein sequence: CATSREIKLGNEQYF.

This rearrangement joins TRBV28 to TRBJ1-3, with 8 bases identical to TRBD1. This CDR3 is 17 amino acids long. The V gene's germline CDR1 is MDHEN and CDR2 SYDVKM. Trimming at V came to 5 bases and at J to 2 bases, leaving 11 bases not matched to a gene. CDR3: CASSPLLGTGAGNTIYF. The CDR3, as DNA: TGTGCCAGCAGTCCGTTACTCGGGACAGGAGCTGGAAACACCATATATTTT.

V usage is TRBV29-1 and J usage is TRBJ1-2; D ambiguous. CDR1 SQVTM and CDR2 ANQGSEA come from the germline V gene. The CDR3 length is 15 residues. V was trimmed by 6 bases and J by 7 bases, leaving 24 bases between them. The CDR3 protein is CSVYPGSAGEGGYTF. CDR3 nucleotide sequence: TGCAGCGTCTACCCCGGGAGTGCAGGAGAGGGTGGCTACACCTTC.

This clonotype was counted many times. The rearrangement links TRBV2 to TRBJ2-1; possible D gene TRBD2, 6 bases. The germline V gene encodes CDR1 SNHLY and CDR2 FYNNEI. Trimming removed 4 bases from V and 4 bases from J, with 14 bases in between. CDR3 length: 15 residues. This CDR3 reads CASSVEGTGYNEQFF. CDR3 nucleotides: TGTGCCAGCAGTGTGGAGGGAACCGGTTACAATGAGCAGTTCTTC.

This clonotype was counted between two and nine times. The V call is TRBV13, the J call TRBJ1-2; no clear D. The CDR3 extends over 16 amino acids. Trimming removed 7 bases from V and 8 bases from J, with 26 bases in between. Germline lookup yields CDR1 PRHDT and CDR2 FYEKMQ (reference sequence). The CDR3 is CASNKLGREQAPGYTF. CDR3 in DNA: TGTGCCAGCAACAAACTCGGTAGGGAACAAGCCCCCGGCTACACCTTC.

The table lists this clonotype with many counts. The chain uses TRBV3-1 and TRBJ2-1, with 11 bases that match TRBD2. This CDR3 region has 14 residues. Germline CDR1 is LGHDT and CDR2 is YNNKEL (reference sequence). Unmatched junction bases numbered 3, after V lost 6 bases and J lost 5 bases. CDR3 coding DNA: TGTGCCAGCAGTCGACTAGCGGGGCACAATGAGCAGTTCTTC. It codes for CASSRLAGHNEQFF.

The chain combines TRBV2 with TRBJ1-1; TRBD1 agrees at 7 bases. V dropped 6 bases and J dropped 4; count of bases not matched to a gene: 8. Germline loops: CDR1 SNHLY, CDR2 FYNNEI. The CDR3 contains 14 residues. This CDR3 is CASRKKRDSTEAFF. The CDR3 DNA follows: TGTGCCAGCAGAAAAAAGAGGGACAGCACTGAAGCTTTCTTT.

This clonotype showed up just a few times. The CDR3 nucleotides are TGTGCCAGCAGCCAAGACCTGGTTGTGGGCACAGATACGCAGTATTTT. It specifies CASSQDLVVGTDTQYF. V is TRBV14 and J is TRBJ2-3; D ambiguous. V was cut by 0 bases and J by 1 base, with 11 bases left in between. CDR3 length equals 16 residues. CDR1 and CDR2 from the germline V gene are SGHDN and FVKESK. Full variable domain (outside the CDR3, taken from reference TRBV14 and TRBJ2-3): EAGVTQFPSHSVIEKGQTVTLRCDPISGHDNLYWYRRVMGKEIKFLLHFVKESKQDESGMPNNRFLAERTGGTYSTLKVQPAELEDSGVYFCASSQDLVVGTDTQYFGPGTRLTVL.

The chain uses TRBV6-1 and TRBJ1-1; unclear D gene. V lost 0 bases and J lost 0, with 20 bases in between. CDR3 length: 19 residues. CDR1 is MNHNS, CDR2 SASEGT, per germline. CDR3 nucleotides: TGTGCCAGCAGTGAAGCCGAAGTACCTCGTTGGGAAATGAACACTGAAGCTTTCTTT. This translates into CASSEAEVPRWEMNTEAFF.

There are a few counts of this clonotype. DNA for the CDR3: TGCAGTGCTAAAGGACTAGCGGGAGCCGAGCAGTACTTC. Amino acids: CSAKGLAGAEQYF. The V call is TRBV20-1, the J call TRBJ2-7; TRBD2 matches 13 bases. Germline V gene lookup returns CDR1 DFQATT and CDR2 SNEGSKA (reference sequence). The CDR3 has 13 amino acids. V lost 4 bases to trimming and J lost 6 bases; unmatched junction nucleotides: 3.

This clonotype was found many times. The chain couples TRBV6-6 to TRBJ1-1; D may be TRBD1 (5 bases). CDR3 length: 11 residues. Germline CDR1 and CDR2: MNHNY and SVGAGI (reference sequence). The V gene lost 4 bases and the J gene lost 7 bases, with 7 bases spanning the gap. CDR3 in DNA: TGTGCCAGCAGTTCCACAGGTGAAGCTTTCTTT. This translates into CASSSTGEAFF.

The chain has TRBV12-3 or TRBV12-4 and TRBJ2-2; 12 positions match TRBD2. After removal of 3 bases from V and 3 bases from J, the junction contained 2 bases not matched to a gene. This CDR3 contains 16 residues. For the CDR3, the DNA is TGTGCCAGCAGTTTCTGGACTAGCGGGGACACCGGGGAGCTGTTTTTT. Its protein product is CASSFWTSGDTGELFF.

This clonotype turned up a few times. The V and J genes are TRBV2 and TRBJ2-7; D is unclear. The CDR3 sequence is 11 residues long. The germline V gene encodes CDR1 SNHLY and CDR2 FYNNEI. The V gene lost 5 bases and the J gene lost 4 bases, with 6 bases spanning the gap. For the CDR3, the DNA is TGTGCCAGCAGTATGGAATACGAGCAGTACTTC. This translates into CASSMEYEQYF.

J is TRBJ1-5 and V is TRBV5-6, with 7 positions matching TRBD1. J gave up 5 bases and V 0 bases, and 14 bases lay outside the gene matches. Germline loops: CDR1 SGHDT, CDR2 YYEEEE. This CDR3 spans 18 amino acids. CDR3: CASSLGPALGQPDQPQHF. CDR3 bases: TGTGCCAGCAGCTTGGGACCCGCTCTGGGACAGCCAGATCAGCCCCAGCATTTT.

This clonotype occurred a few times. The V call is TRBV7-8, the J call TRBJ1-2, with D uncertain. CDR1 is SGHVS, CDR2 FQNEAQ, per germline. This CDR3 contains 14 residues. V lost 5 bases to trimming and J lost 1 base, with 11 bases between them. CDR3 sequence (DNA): TGTGCCAGCAGCCTCACCAGGCTTAACTATGGCTACACCTTC. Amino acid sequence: CASSLTRLNYGYTF.

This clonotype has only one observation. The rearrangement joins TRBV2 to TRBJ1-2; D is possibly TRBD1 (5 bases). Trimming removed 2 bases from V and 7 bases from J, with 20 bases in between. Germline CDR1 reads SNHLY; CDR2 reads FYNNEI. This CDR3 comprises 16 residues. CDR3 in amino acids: CASSERLGLRGRGYTF. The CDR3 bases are TGTGCCAGCAGTGAACGTCTAGGCCTTCGGGGACGTGGCTACACCTTC.

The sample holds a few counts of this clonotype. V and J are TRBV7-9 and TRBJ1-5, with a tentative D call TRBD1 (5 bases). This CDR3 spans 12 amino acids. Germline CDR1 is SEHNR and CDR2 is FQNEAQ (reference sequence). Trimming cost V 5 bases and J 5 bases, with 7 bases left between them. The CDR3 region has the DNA TGTGCCAGCAGCCCGGGGGATCAGCCCCAGCATTTT. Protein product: CASSPGDQPQHF.